Below are 27 T cell receptor beta chains sequenced from a single sample in a study of blood T cell repertoires in COVID-19. The protocol was immunoSEQ multiplex PCR, while the TCRdb copy is restricted to in-frame clones and leaves out a portion. The table has around 180,000 clones, roughly 79% seen once. Specimen: peripheral blood. All receptors derive from a man aged 55-75 years with active or convalescent COVID-19.

The chain recombines TRBV9 with TRBJ2-3; D may be TRBD2 (5 bases). From germline, CDR1 is SGDLS and CDR2 YYNGEE. V was clipped by 0 bases and J by 4 bases, with 12 bases between them. The CDR3 has 15 residues. Written as DNA, the CDR3 is TGTGCCAGCAGCGTAGGTGGGAGAAGTGCAGATACGCAGTATTTT. Encoded protein: CASSVGGRSADTQYF. The entire variable domain, with the rest obtained from reference TRBV9 and TRBJ2-3, is as follows: DSGVTQTPKHLITATGQRVTLRCSPRSGDLSVYWYQQSLDQGLQFLIQYYNGEERAKGNILERFSAQQFPDLHSELNLSSLELGDSALYFCASSVGGRSADTQYFGPGTRLTVL.

V and J are TRBV6-5 and TRBJ2-7; 7 bases map to TRBD2. Looked up from germline, CDR1 is MNHEY and CDR2 is SVGAGI. The J segment lost 5 bases and the V segment lost 10 bases, leaving 8 bases of the junction unmatched. The CDR3 runs 12 residues. This chain's CDR3 is CANSVGRNEQYF. The DNA of the CDR3 is TGTGCCAACTCAGTCGGGAGGAACGAGCAGTACTTC.

The V and J genes are TRBV6-5 and TRBJ1-2, with TRBD1 matching over 9 bases. Looked up from germline, CDR1 is MNHEY and CDR2 is SVGAGI. Trimming at V came to 7 bases and at J to 8 bases, leaving 11 bases not matched to a gene. CDR3 length equals 14 residues. The CDR3 spells CASIIQGAYGGYTF. The CDR3 nucleotides read TGTGCCAGCATTATACAGGGGGCCTATGGCGGCTACACCTTC.

V gene TRBV25-1 combines with J gene TRBJ1-1; D possibly corresponds to TRBD1 (6 bases). The CDR3 length is 14 residues. Germline CDR1 and CDR2: MGHDK and SYGVNS. Trimming removed 4 bases at V and 0 bases at J, with 9 bases between. In nucleotides, the CDR3 is TGTGCCAGCAGTGTAGCAGGGGTGAACACTGAAGCTTTCTTT. It encodes CASSVAGVNTEAFF.

The V call is TRBV6-2 or TRBV6-3, the J call TRBJ1-1, with 10 bases identical to TRBD1. This CDR3 contains 16 residues. With 5 bases clipped from V and 1 base from J, the junction kept 7 bases outside the gene matches. Germline CDR1 and CDR2: MNHEY and SVGEGT. Here the CDR3 reads CASSPGTGVSNTEAFF. As DNA, the CDR3 is TGTGCCAGCAGTCCCGGGACAGGGGTTTCGAACACTGAAGCTTTCTTT.

V and J are TRBV6-2 or TRBV6-3 and TRBJ2-7; 8 nucleotides agree with TRBD1. The CDR3 spans 16 residues. Per the germline V gene, CDR1 is MNHEY and CDR2 is SVGEGT. Losses at the gene ends were 6 bases for V and 1 base for J; bases not matched to a gene: 11. DNA of the CDR3: TGTGCCAGCAGACCTCCTAACAGGGGGGTGTCCTACGAGCAGTACTTC. As protein: CASRPPNRGVSYEQYF.

V gene TRBV7-3 combines with J gene TRBJ2-6, with 10 bases fitting TRBD1. The CDR3 contains 15 residues. Germline CDR1 reads SGHTA; CDR2 reads FQGTGA. J gave up 6 bases and V 4 bases, and 3 bases lay outside the gene matches. As DNA, the CDR3 is TGTGCCAGCAGCTCGACAGGGGGCATGGCCAACGTCCTGACTTTC. It is translated as CASSSTGGMANVLTF.

This clone has only a few counts. The CDR3 DNA reads TGTGCCAGCAGTCGACAGCCCAAAGAGACCCAGTACTTC. Its protein product is CASSRQPKETQYF. V gene TRBV28 combines with J gene TRBJ2-5, with a weak D call TRBD1 (5 bases). V dropped 5 bases and J dropped 3 bases, with 10 bases sitting between them. The CDR3 length is 13 residues. Germline assignment: CDR1 MDHEN and CDR2 SYDVKM.

The rearrangement uses TRBV19 and TRBJ1-5; TRBD1 matches at 8 bases. The J segment lost 7 bases and the V segment lost 3 bases, leaving 5 bases of the junction unmatched. CDR3 length: 14 amino acids. Germline V gene data show CDR1 as LNHDA and CDR2 as SQIVND (reference sequence). CDR3 DNA sequence: TGTGCCAGTAGTATGGACAGGGCATACCAGCCCCAGCATTTT. Its protein product is CASSMDRAYQPQHF.

The chain uses TRBV20-1 and TRBJ1-1, with D possibly being TRBD1 (6 bases). Germline values: CDR1 DFQATT, CDR2 SNEGSKA (reference sequence). The V end lost 3 bases, the J end lost 4 bases, and 9 bases lay between the germline ends. The CDR3 is made up of 12 amino acids. The CDR3 sequence is CSASEGGTEAFF. The CDR3 DNA follows: TGCAGTGCTAGTGAAGGGGGCACTGAAGCTTTCTTT.

The CDR3 loop reads CASSPQTGRGYTF. The CDR3 DNA follows: TGTGCCAGCTCACCTCAGACAGGGCGCGGCTACACCTTC. The chain uses TRBV18 and TRBJ1-2, with 7 bases fitting TRBD1. The ends lost 3 bases at V and 8 bases at J; junction bases unmatched: 6. The CDR3 covers 13 residues. Germline loops: CDR1 KGHSH, CDR2 LQKENI. The variable domain in full, completed from reference TRBV18 and TRBJ1-2, reads NAGVMQNPRHLVRRRGQEARLRCSPMKGHSHVYWYRQLPEEGLKFMVYLQKENIIDESGMPKERFSAEFPKEGPSILRIQQVVRGDSAAYFCASSPQTGRGYTFGSGTRLTVV.

The chain couples TRBV7-6 to TRBJ2-5; 8 bases map to TRBD2. V was clipped by 1 base and J by 4 bases; unmatched bases: 5. The CDR3 has 15 amino acids. Germline V gives CDR1 SGHVS, CDR2 FNYEAQ. For the CDR3, the DNA is TGTGCCAGCAGCTTAGGGCCCGGGAGGGGAGAGACCCAGTACTTC. Its translation: CASSLGPGRGETQYF. Full variable domain (missing parts from reference TRBV7-6 and TRBJ2-5): GAGVSQSPRYKVTKRGQDVALRCDPISGHVSLYWYRQALGQGPEFLTYFNYEAQQDKSGLPNDRFSAERPEGSISTLTIQRTEQRDSAMYRCASSLGPGRGETQYFGPGTRLLVL.

This clone was seen only once. V usage is TRBV4-2 and J usage is TRBJ2-1, with 8 bases identical to TRBD2. Germline lookup yields CDR1 LGHNA and CDR2 YNFKEQ. V lost 1 base and J lost 2; bases outside the gene matches: 4. This CDR3 has 16 amino acids. In nucleotides, the CDR3 is TGTGCCAGCAGCCAAGGAGCGGGAGACACCTACAATGAGCAGTTCTTC. Amino acid sequence: CASSQGAGDTYNEQFF.

This clone was seen a single time. The chain uses TRBV19 and TRBJ1-4; a weak D match, TRBD1 (6 bases). The CDR3 covers 14 residues. CDR1 and CDR2 (germline): LNHDA, SQIVND (reference sequence). The ends were cut back, 4 bases at V and 6 bases at J, with 12 bases in the middle. This CDR3 reads CASSNAGADEKLFF. The CDR3 DNA is TGTGCCAGTAGTAACGCGGGGGCGGATGAAAAACTGTTTTTT.

The gene calls are TRBV28 and TRBJ1-6; D is unresolved. The germline V and J ends were trimmed by 2 bases and 8 bases, with 13 bases remaining between them. The germline V gene encodes CDR1 MDHEN and CDR2 SYDVKM. The CDR3 spans 15 residues. CDR3 amino acids: CASSLRWAGHSPLHF. CDR3 in DNA: TGTGCCAGCAGTTTACGTTGGGCGGGCCATTCACCCCTCCACTTT. The full variable domain, with the rest looked up from reference TRBV28 and TRBJ1-6, is DVKVTQSSRYLVKRTGEKVFLECVQDMDHENMFWYRQDPGLGLRLIYFSYDVKMKEKGDIPEGYSVSREKKERFSLILESASTNQTSMYLCASSLRWAGHSPLHFGNGTRLTVT.

The chain's CDR3 is CASSPPGQTFNEQFF. The CDR3 DNA reads TGCGCCAGCAGCCCCCCAGGACAGACCTTCAATGAGCAGTTCTTC. The chain has TRBV5-1 and TRBJ2-1; D perhaps matches TRBD1 (6 bases). Germline CDR1 and CDR2: SGHRS and YFSETQ. The CDR3 is made up of 15 amino acids. The germline V and J ends were trimmed by 4 bases and 6 bases, with 17 bases remaining between them. The variable domain in full, with the rest retrieved from reference TRBV5-1 and TRBJ2-1, is KAGVTQTPRYLIKTRGQQVTLSCSPISGHRSVSWYQQTPGQGLQFLFEYFSETQRNKGNFPGRFSGRQFSNSRSEMNVSTLELGDSALYLCASSPPGQTFNEQFFGPGTRLTVL.

The V gene is TRBV5-1, the J gene TRBJ2-5; D is perhaps TRBD2 (5 bases). Germline V lookup: CDR1 SGHRS, CDR2 YFSETQ. This CDR3 is built from 13 residues. Trimming cost V 4 bases and J 5 bases, with 12 bases left between them. The CDR3 DNA follows: TGCGCCAGCAGCACCCAGAGGGCGGAGACCCAGTACTTC. Translation: CASSTQRAETQYF.

V and J are TRBV7-3 and TRBJ2-7; 8 bases are shared with TRBD2. J was trimmed by 7 bases and V by 2 bases; bases with no gene match: 13. The CDR3 runs to 16 residues. From germline, CDR1 is SGHTA and CDR2 FQGTGA. The CDR3 DNA reads as TGTGCCAGCAGCTTATTCGGACGGGAGGGCCCTCAAGAGCAGTACTTC. Translation gives CASSLFGREGPQEQYF. The complete variable domain, with remaining parts taken from reference TRBV7-3 and TRBJ2-7, reads GAGVSQTPSNKVTEKGKYVELRCDPISGHTALYWYRQSLGQGPEFLIYFQGTGAADDSGLPNDRFFAVRPEGSVSTLKIQRTERGDSAVYLCASSLFGREGPQEQYFGPGTRLTVT.

This sequence joins TRBV12-3 or TRBV12-4 and TRBJ2-5; D not certain. There are 12 residues in the CDR3. V lost 7 bases and J 7 bases, leaving 13 bases between the germline ends. The CDR3, as DNA: TGTGCCAGCACCCCCACTCCGGGGACCCAGTACTTC. This gives the protein CASTPTPGTQYF.

This rearrangement joins TRBV6-5 to TRBJ1-2, with 9 bases aligning to TRBD1. With 8 bases clipped from V and 0 bases from J, the junction kept 4 bases outside the gene matches. Germline CDR1 MNHEY, CDR2 SVGAGI. This CDR3 has 14 amino acids. CDR3 region: CASHRGLANYGYTF. The CDR3 DNA sequence: TGTGCCAGCCACAGGGGGCTTGCTAACTATGGCTACACCTTC.

The chain has TRBV5-4 and TRBJ1-6, with D uncertain. Trimming stripped 3 bases from V and 6 bases from J, with 13 bases between. The CDR3 length is 15 residues. Germline assignment: CDR1 SGHNT and CDR2 YYREEE (reference sequence). CDR3 nucleotides: TGTGCCAGCAGCTACCGGGGTAACGGTAATTCACCCCTCCACTTT. This codes for CASSYRGNGNSPLHF.

The sample holds many counts of this clone. V usage is TRBV19 and J usage is TRBJ2-7, with D possibly being TRBD1 (6 bases). Per germline, CDR1 LNHDA and CDR2 SQIVND (reference sequence). The CDR3 covers 13 residues. Trimming shortened V by 5 bases and J by 2 bases, and 10 bases separated the two germline ends. CDR3 residues: CASSGQLTYEQYF. The CDR3 coding sequence is TGTGCCAGTAGTGGACAGTTGACCTACGAGCAGTACTTC.

The chain employs TRBV7-2 and TRBJ2-6, with unresolved D. The CDR3 covers 15 residues. The germline V gene has CDR1 SGHTA and CDR2 FQGNSA. The V end was cut by 4 bases, the J end by 1 base, with 8 bases between. The CDR3 is CASSSTESGANVLTF. CDR3 nucleotides: TGTGCCAGCAGCTCTACGGAGTCTGGGGCCAACGTCCTGACTTTC.

The DNA of the CDR3 is TGCGCCAGCAGCCATTTCCCCACTACTCTAGCGGGAGGAGCGGGGGAGCTGTTTTTT. Translated: CASSHFPTTLAGGAGELFF. The rearrangement uses TRBV4-3 and TRBJ2-2; 11 positions agree with TRBD2. CDR1 is LGHNA and CDR2 is YSLEER in the germline V gene. V trimming: 3 bases; J trimming: 8 bases; junction bases outside the gene matches: 17. This CDR3 region has 19 residues.

CDR3: CASSTRHGGLRNSYEQYF. The CDR3 bases are TGTGCCAGCAGCACCCGGCACGGCGGACTACGAAACTCCTACGAGCAGTACTTC. The chain employs TRBV5-4 and TRBJ2-7, with TRBD2 as a possible D gene (6 bases). The CDR3 has 18 residues. Per germline, CDR1 SGHNT and CDR2 YYREEE (reference sequence). V was clipped by 4 bases and J by 0 bases, with 23 bases between them.

The chain uses TRBV4-1 and TRBJ1-5; possibly TRBD1 for D (5 bases). CDR3 length: 14 residues. V lost 0 bases, J lost 7 bases, and 10 bases lay in between. The germline CDR1 and CDR2 sequences are MGHRA and YSYEKL. The CDR3 loop is CASSQDGGRQPQHF. The CDR3 bases are TGCGCCAGCAGCCAAGACGGGGGGAGGCAGCCCCAGCATTTT.

The V gene is TRBV15, the J gene TRBJ2-1; D is undetermined. Germline CDR1 and CDR2: LNHNV and YYDKDF (reference sequence). This CDR3 comprises 16 residues. Trimming took 4 bases from V and 7 from J, leaving 20 bases between them. CDR3 amino acids: CATSMAGTASYNEQFF. The CDR3 DNA sequence: TGTGCCACCAGCATGGCAGGCACCGCTTCATATAATGAGCAGTTCTTC.